What follows describes a single TCR beta chain. This sample was included in a study of blood T cell repertoires in COVID-19. For the study at large: The United States, Italy and Spain supplied acute and convalescent COVID-19 samples.

The table came from immunoSEQ multiplex PCR; TCRdb's copy has only in-frame clones and leaves some out. The sample carries more than 75,000 clones, roughly four fifths recorded once. From germline, CDR1 is SNHLY and CDR2 FYNNEI. Trimming cost V 10 bases and J 3 bases; bases outside gene matches: 11. CDR3 length: 14 residues. Material: peripheral blood. This TCR derives from a man in his 60s with acute or convalescent COVID-19. V usage is TRBV2 and J usage is TRBJ2-7, with TRBD1 matching 8 bases. CDR3 nucleotide sequence: TGTGCCACCGCCGGGACAGGTATTAACTACGAGCAGTACTTC. Protein: CATAGTGINYEQYF.